One and the same sample provided the 7 T cell receptor beta chains below, sequenced in a study of blood T cells in healthy people across ages. Then a second PCR, running about 7 to 11 cycles, was carried out with a sample-barcoded 5' primer and a J-beta primer mix. TCRdb passed the 5' RACE reads through MiXCR, listing each CDR3 protein once. The sample yields around 1,900,000 distinct CDR3 sequences, more than 35% seen once. Sequencing was done on a sample of blood. The receptors were sampled from a human donor in good health.

The chain couples TRBV7-2 to TRBJ1-1; D gene ambiguous. The germline V gene has CDR1 SGHTA and CDR2 FQGNSA. V gave up 5 bases and J gave up 4 bases, with 17 bases separating them. There are 15 residues in the CDR3. Here the CDR3 reads CASSPIVGIGTEAFF. As DNA, the CDR3 is TGTGCCAGCAGCCCTATCGTGGGAATCGGCACTGAAGCTTTCTTT.

The chain couples TRBV20-1 to TRBJ2-1; the D gene is possibly TRBD1 (6 bases). Per the germline V gene, CDR1 is DFQATT and CDR2 is SNEGSKA (reference sequence). V gave up 5 bases and J gave up 4 bases, with 12 bases separating them. This CDR3 contains 13 residues. In DNA form, the CDR3 reads TGCAGTGCTGGGGGCCATAATTACAATGAGCAGTTCTTC. It yields the protein CSAGGHNYNEQFF.

There are a few counts of this clonotype. This sequence joins TRBV5-6 and TRBJ1-4, with D unclear. Germline loops: CDR1 SGHDT, CDR2 YYEEEE. This CDR3 has 15 residues. Trimming removed 0 bases at V and 2 bases at J, with 8 bases between. As DNA, the CDR3 is TGTGCCAGCAGCTTGGGCGGGTCCACTAATGAAAAACTGTTTTTT. Translating it yields CASSLGGSTNEKLFF.

The CDR3 protein is CASSLGGGMGYTF. The CDR3 DNA reads TGTGCCAGCAGTTTAGGTGGAGGGATGGGCTACACCTTC. The chain joins TRBV27 to TRBJ1-2; no clear D gene. Germline CDR1 reads MNHEY; CDR2 reads SMNVEV (reference sequence). Trimming took off 2 bases at V and 8 bases at J, with 12 bases between the two ends. The CDR3 sequence is 13 residues long.

J is TRBJ2-4 and V is TRBV4-1; D perhaps matches TRBD2 (6 bases). The germline V and J ends were trimmed by 4 bases and 0 bases, with 22 bases remaining between them. CDR3 length: 19 residues. Per germline, CDR1 MGHRA and CDR2 YSYEKL. The CDR3 reads CASSLFLPGLPVAKNIQYF. In DNA, the CDR3 is TGCGCCAGCAGCCTCTTCTTGCCGGGACTTCCGGTAGCCAAAAACATTCAGTACTTC.

The chain has TRBV6-2 or TRBV6-3 and TRBJ1-1, with unresolved D. The germline V gene encodes CDR1 MNHEY and CDR2 SVGEGT. The CDR3 spans 13 residues. The V end lost 6 bases, the J end lost 6 bases, and 14 bases lay between the germline ends. The CDR3 sequence: CASSSPGRSEAFF. CDR3 in DNA: TGTGCCAGCAGCTCCCCGGGCCGTTCTGAAGCTTTCTTT.

This clonotype showed up just once. The genes are TRBV4-1 and TRBJ2-3, with D possibly TRBD2 on 5 matching bases. CDR1 MGHRA and CDR2 YSYEKL come from the germline V gene. CDR3 length equals 16 residues. The V gene lost 1 base and the J gene lost 5 bases, with 16 bases spanning the gap. The CDR3 spells CASSQVYRGSVDTQYF. CDR3 DNA: TGCGCCAGCAGCCAAGTCTATCGGGGTTCAGTAGATACGCAGTATTTT.